This T cell receptor beta chain was identified in a study of shared clonotypes between healthy human individuals. About the research overall: Samples came from a couple of female and three male donors aged 18 to 49. General observations from the study: Of the naive CD4 clonotypes, around 5.2% were shared across a handful of donors.

With regard to this clone: Its target is unknown.

Clones were sequenced by immunoSEQ multiplex PCR, and TCRdb holds only the in-frame ones, with some missing. The sample has approximately 2,300,000 clones; 85% to 95% are singletons. The length of the CDR3 is 16 residues. From germline, CDR1 is MGHRA and CDR2 YSYEKL. The V and J ends lost 1 base and 4 bases respectively, with 15 bases between them. Sequencing was done on a sample of naive CD4+ T cells from PBMCs. Subset defined: CD45RA+ positively selected. The rearrangement links TRBV4-1 to TRBJ2-3, with D possibly being TRBD2 (6 bases). The source of this sequence is a man aged 18 to 30 in good health. Some clones in this sample may be carry-over from other donors' samples. As DNA, the CDR3 is TGCGCCAGCAGCCAAGGCCCGACTAGGAGCTCAGATACGCAGTATTTT. This translates into CASSQGPTRSSDTQYF.